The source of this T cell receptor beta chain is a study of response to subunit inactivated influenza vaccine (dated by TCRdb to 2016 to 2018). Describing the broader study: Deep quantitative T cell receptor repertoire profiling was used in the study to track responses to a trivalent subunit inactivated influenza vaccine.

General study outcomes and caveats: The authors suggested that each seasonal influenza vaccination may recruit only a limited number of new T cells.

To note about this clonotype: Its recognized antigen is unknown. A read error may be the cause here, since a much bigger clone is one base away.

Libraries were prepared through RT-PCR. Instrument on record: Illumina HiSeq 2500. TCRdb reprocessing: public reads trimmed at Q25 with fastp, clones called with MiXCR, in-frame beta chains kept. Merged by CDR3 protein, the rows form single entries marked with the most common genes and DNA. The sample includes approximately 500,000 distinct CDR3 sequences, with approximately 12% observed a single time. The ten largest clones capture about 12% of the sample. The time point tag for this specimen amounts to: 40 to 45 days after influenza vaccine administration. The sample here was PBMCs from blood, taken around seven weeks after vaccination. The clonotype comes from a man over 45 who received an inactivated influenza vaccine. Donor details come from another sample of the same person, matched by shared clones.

The CDR3: CVSSQDSQSSFLHF. Read as DNA, the sequence is TGTGTCAGCAGTCAGGACTCGCAGTCAAGTTTCCTACATTTT. The sequence links TRBV12-3 or TRBV12-4 to TRBJ1-5; no D segment can be confidently identified. Spanning cysteine to phenylalanine, the CDR3 consists of 14 amino acids. Kept here is only the CDR3 DNA, which spans 42 bases and is read in frame from base 1.